These 18 T cell receptor beta chains originate from one sample sequenced in a study of blood T cell repertoires in COVID-19. Method: immunoSEQ multiplex PCR; TCRdb's copy keeps in-frame clones and lacks some. The data contain about 170,000 clones, roughly 91% of them singletons. Sequencing was carried out using peripheral blood. The receptors stem from a man aged 50 to 59 who had recovered from COVID-19.

V and J are TRBV3-1 (or the pseudogene TRBV3-2) and TRBJ1-4; 8 positions agree with TRBD1. The CDR3 covers 15 residues. The germline CDR1 and CDR2 sequences are LGHDT and YNNKEL (reference sequence). The junction had 4 bases not matched to a gene; V was cut back by 0 bases and J by 7 bases. CDR3 nucleotides: TGTGCCAGCAGCCAAGAGGGACAGGCAAGTGAAAAACTGTTTTTT. Translating it yields CASSQEGQASEKLFF.

The chain is built from TRBV5-1 and TRBJ2-6, with 10 nucleotides matching TRBD2. CDR1 and CDR2 from the germline V gene are SGHRS and YFSETQ. This CDR3 contains 18 residues. The junction had 5 bases not matched to a gene; V was cut back by 0 bases and J by 2 bases. CDR3 amino acids: CASSLASGGMAGANVLTF. The CDR3 bases are TGCGCCAGCAGCTTGGCTAGCGGGGGAATGGCTGGGGCCAACGTCCTGACTTTC.

V gene TRBV6-2 or TRBV6-3 combines with J gene TRBJ1-1; TRBD1 matches at 8 bases. V gave up 4 bases and J gave up 1 base; unmatched junction bases: 5. The CDR3 runs 15 residues. CDR1 and CDR2 from the germline V gene are MNHEY and SVGEGT. CDR3 DNA: TGTGCCAGCAGTTTTGGTGGGACAGGGAACACTGAAGCTTTCTTT. Translated: CASSFGGTGNTEAFF.

The chain recombines TRBV7-2 with TRBJ2-7; 7 bases line up with TRBD2. There are 16 residues in the CDR3. Germline-derived CDR1 and CDR2 are SGHTA and FQGNSA. V lost 0 bases, J lost 2 bases, and 7 bases stayed unmatched. CDR3 sequence (DNA): TGTGCCAGCAGCTTAGCGGCGACTAGCTCGACCTACGAGCAGTACTTC. This encodes CASSLAATSSTYEQYF.

This clone has only one observation. V gene TRBV29-1 combines with J gene TRBJ2-3; 11 positions match TRBD1. The J segment lost 8 bases and the V segment lost 3 bases, leaving 7 bases of the junction unmatched. The germline CDR1 and CDR2 sequences are SQVTM and ANQGSEA. This CDR3 contains 14 residues. The CDR3 DNA is TGCAGCGTTGACGGGACAGGGGGTCTAGGTACGCAGTATTTT. This gives the protein CSVDGTGGLGTQYF.

V usage is TRBV7-2 and J usage is TRBJ1-3; a possible D gene is TRBD1 (6 bases). Per germline, CDR1 SGHTA and CDR2 FQGNSA. V was cut by 0 bases and J by 2 bases, with 11 bases left in between. The CDR3 loop spans 16 amino acids. CDR3 in amino acids: CASSLAGRDTGNTIYF. As DNA, the CDR3 is TGTGCCAGCAGCTTAGCAGGCAGGGACACTGGAAACACCATATATTTT.

The CDR3: CASSPTLLATEQYF. The CDR3 nucleotides are TGTGCCAGCAGTCCTACGCTACTAGCGACTGAGCAGTACTTC. The V call is TRBV2, the J call TRBJ2-7; TRBD2 aligns across 7 bases. The CDR3 runs 14 residues. CDR1 and CDR2 from the germline V gene are SNHLY and FYNNEI. Trimming removed 5 bases from V and 7 bases from J; junction bases left unmatched: 11.

About this clone: This sequence may be a read error, since a much larger clone differs from it by one base. The chain uses TRBV13 and TRBJ2-7, with 8 bases matching TRBD2. The V segment lost 5 bases and the J segment 7 bases; nucleotides outside the gene matches: 13. The CDR3 totals 15 residues. The germline CDR1 and CDR2 sequences are PRHDT and FYEKMQ (reference sequence). CDR3 DNA: TGTGCCAGCAGCAGACTCGACGGGAGGGCTGGAGAGCAGTACTTC. This codes for CASSRLDGRAGEQYF.

CDR3 sequence: CASSPGGDQETQYF. The CDR3 nucleotides read TGTGCCAGCTCACCTGGGGGGGACCAAGAGACCCAGTACTTC. The V and J genes are TRBV18 and TRBJ2-5, with 7 bases aligning to TRBD2. The CDR3 length is 14 residues. In germline, CDR1 is KGHSH, CDR2 LQKENI. Trimming cost V 3 bases and J 0 bases; bases outside gene matches: 1.

The V and J genes are TRBV3-1 (or the pseudogene TRBV3-2) and TRBJ2-5; 9 positions agree with TRBD1. The CDR3 totals 15 residues. Germline CDR1 and CDR2: LGHDT and YNNKEL (reference sequence). The trim removed 5 bases at V and 4 bases at J, leaving 8 bases unmatched. The CDR3 spells CASSFRDRVGETQYF. CDR3 in DNA: TGTGCCAGCAGCTTCCGGGACAGGGTAGGAGAGACCCAGTACTTC.

J is TRBJ2-2 and V is TRBV11-3; the D gene is possibly TRBD1 (7 bases). Germline assignment: CDR1 SGHNT and CDR2 YENEEA. The ends were cut back, 3 bases at V and 6 bases at J, with 17 bases in the middle. This CDR3 region has 16 residues. CDR3 residues: CASSLRGQIGSGELFF. CDR3 coding DNA: TGTGCCAGCAGCTTGCGGGGACAGATAGGCTCCGGGGAGCTGTTTTTT.

This sequence joins TRBV29-1 and TRBJ2-5; 7 nucleotides line up with TRBD1. The V gene's germline CDR1 is SQVTM and CDR2 ANQGSEA. CDR3 size: 13 residues. Unmatched junction bases numbered 5, after V lost 1 base and J lost 6 bases. CDR3 in amino acids: CSVEVYRGKTQYF. The CDR3 DNA sequence: TGCAGCGTTGAAGTGTACAGGGGCAAGACCCAGTACTTC.

The CDR3 bases are TGTGCCAGCCAAAGCGGCGCGACGAGCTATGGCTACACCTTC. This translates into CASQSGATSYGYTF. V and J are TRBV19 and TRBJ1-2; D gene uncertain. Trimming pared 9 bases from V and 4 bases from J, leaving 18 bases between. Germline lookup yields CDR1 LNHDA and CDR2 SQIVND (reference sequence). The CDR3 is 14 residues long.

The gene calls are TRBV10-1 and TRBJ2-5; 10 bases agree with TRBD1. The CDR3 is 16 residues long. Losses at the gene ends were 4 bases for V and 5 bases for J; bases not matched to a gene: 10. Germline V CDR1 and CDR2: WNHNN, SYGVQD (reference sequence). Written as DNA, the CDR3 is TGCGCCAGCAGTGGGGAGGACAGGGGGTCTCTGGAGACCCAGTACTTC. Its protein is CASSGEDRGSLETQYF.

The gene calls are TRBV5-1 and TRBJ1-1, with no clear D. CDR3 size: 14 residues. V was clipped by 0 bases and J by 5 bases, with 11 bases between them. Germline CDR1 reads SGHRS; CDR2 reads YFSETQ. CDR3 in DNA: TGCGCCAGCAGCTTGGGAGGATCCCGGACTGAAGCTTTCTTT. Residues: CASSLGGSRTEAFF.

This clone was seen once. The rearrangement joins TRBV4-1 to TRBJ2-7; D is undetermined. Per germline, CDR1 MGHRA and CDR2 YSYEKL. Trimming cost V 4 bases and J 7 bases, with 14 bases left between them. The CDR3 contains 13 residues. The DNA for the CDR3 is TGCGCCAGCAGCCTGGATAGCCTGAGGGAGCAGTACTTC. Translated, it gives CASSLDSLREQYF.

V usage is TRBV3-1 (or the pseudogene TRBV3-2) and J usage is TRBJ2-1; TRBD1 matches at 7 bases. The CDR3 runs to 11 residues. The V segment lost 6 bases and the J segment 11 bases; nucleotides outside the gene matches: 4. CDR1 and CDR2 (germline): LGHDT, YNNKEL (reference sequence). DNA of the CDR3: TGTGCCAGCAGGACAGGGTTTCAGCAGTTCTTC. Translated: CASRTGFQQFF.

The chain uses TRBV5-1 and TRBJ2-3; 9 positions agree with TRBD2. The germline gives CDR1 SGHRS, CDR2 YFSETQ. CDR3 length: 13 residues. V shed 4 bases and J 6 bases; nucleotides not matched to a gene: 3. This CDR3 reads CASSGGGADTQYF. The CDR3 coding sequence is TGCGCCAGCAGCGGCGGGGGGGCTGATACGCAGTATTTT.